This TCR beta chain was retrieved from a study of HIV-infected patients and healthy controls. Germline V CDR1 and CDR2: SEHNR, FQNEAQ (reference sequence). V gave up 4 bases and J gave up 5 bases; unmatched junction bases: 9. The CDR3 contains 17 residues. TCRdb fed the 5' RACE reads into MiXCR, producing one record per CDR3 protein. The table shows 15,000 to 20,000 distinct CDR3 sequences, with roughly a fifth occurring only once. In this sample, this clonotype turned up many times. This chain joins TRBV7-9 and TRBJ2-3, with TRBD2 matching 13 bases. The receptor comes from a human donor in good health. The sequenced material came from CD8+ T cells from blood. In nucleotides, the CDR3 is TGTGCCAGCAGCTCGAAACTAGCGGGAGGGCCAGTAGATACGCAGTATTTT. This encodes CASSSKLAGGPVDTQYF.